A selection of T cell receptor beta chains follows, all from one sample in a study of stem cell transplantation in POMP-related autoinflammatory disease. Here immunoSEQ multiplex PCR was the method, and the copy in TCRdb shows in-frame clones only, minus some. The sample has some 1,500 clones; about 81% are singletons. Sequenced input: Tregs from PBMCs. Receptor source: a human donor in good health. CDR3s include the opening cysteine and the closing phenylalanine or tryptophan. The D gene is left open where the match is weak. Expanded clones get a size class; other rows say once, few or many, or leave the size out.

j_call: TRBJ2-1
d_call: .
clone_size: .
v_call: TRBV19
cdr3_nt: TGTGCCAGTAGTCCTCGTTGGCCCTACAATGAGCAGTTCTTC
cdr3_aa: CASSPRWPYNEQFF

j_call: TRBJ2-2
d_call: TRBD1
clone_size: .
v_call: TRBV28
cdr3_nt: TGTGCCAGCAGTTTATCGACAGGGGGTACCGGGGAGCTGTTTTTT
cdr3_aa: CASSLSTGGTGELFF

j_call: TRBJ2-7
d_call: .
clone_size: .
v_call: TRBV7-2
cdr3_nt: TGTGCCAGCAGCCTGCGGTCCAGCGGGTGGTACGAGCAGTACTTC
cdr3_aa: CASSLRSSGWYEQYF

j_call: TRBJ1-2
d_call: .
clone_size: .
v_call: TRBV5-5
cdr3_nt: TGTGCCAGCAGCTACCGCGGTGGCTACACCTTC
cdr3_aa: CASSYRGGYTF

j_call: TRBJ2-1
d_call: .
clone_size: once
v_call: TRBV5-6
cdr3_nt: TGTGCCAGCAGCTTGTTCCTGGTGCCCTACAATGAGCAGTTCTTC
cdr3_aa: CASSLFLVPYNEQFF

j_call: TRBJ1-5
d_call: TRBD1
clone_size: .
v_call: TRBV27
cdr3_nt: TGTGCCAGCAGTTTTTCGGGACAGGGGTCGGGTCAGCCCCAGCATTTT
cdr3_aa: CASSFSGQGSGQPQHF

j_call: TRBJ2-1
d_call: TRBD2
clone_size: .
v_call: TRBV5-1
cdr3_nt: TGCGCCAGCAGCTTGGTGGTAGTTAGCGGGAGAATGGTCAATGAGCAGTTCTTC
cdr3_aa: CASSLVVVSGRMVNEQFF

j_call: TRBJ2-7
d_call: TRBD1
clone_size: few
v_call: TRBV2
cdr3_nt: TGTGCCAGCAGTGAATTCAGGGGGACCTACGAGCAGTACTTC
cdr3_aa: CASSEFRGTYEQYF

j_call: TRBJ1-1
d_call: .
clone_size: .
v_call: TRBV5-4
cdr3_nt: TGTGCCAGCAGCGCCGCAGGGGCTGAAGCTTTCTTT
cdr3_aa: CASSAAGAEAFF

j_call: TRBJ2-7
d_call: TRBD1
clone_size: .
v_call: TRBV9
cdr3_nt: TGTGCCAGCAGCGAGGGACAGGGAAGCTCCTACGAGCAGTACTTC
cdr3_aa: CASSEGQGSSYEQYF

j_call: TRBJ1-2
d_call: .
clone_size: .
v_call: TRBV19
cdr3_nt: TGTGCCAGTAGTATAGCCGCCAGGGCCAGTTTGAGTGGCTACACCTTC
cdr3_aa: CASSIAARASLSGYTF

j_call: TRBJ1-1
d_call: TRBD1
clone_size: .
v_call: TRBV7-6
cdr3_nt: TGTGCCAGCAGCTTGGGGACAGGCCAGGTGGGGACTGAAGCTTTCTTT
cdr3_aa: CASSLGTGQVGTEAFF

j_call: TRBJ2-5
d_call: .
clone_size: .
v_call: TRBV11-2
cdr3_nt: TGTGCCAGCAGCGCCCAAGAGACCCAGTACTTC
cdr3_aa: CASSAQETQYF

j_call: TRBJ1-1
d_call: .
clone_size: .
v_call: TRBV5-6
cdr3_nt: TGTGCCAGCGGCGGGCTAGGTGAAGCTTTCTTT
cdr3_aa: CASGGLGEAFF

j_call: TRBJ2-5
d_call: .
clone_size: .
v_call: TRBV19
cdr3_nt: TGTGCCAGCTCCCCTCTAGCGTTTCAAGAGACCCAGTACTTC
cdr3_aa: CASSPLAFQETQYF

j_call: TRBJ2-7
d_call: TRBD1
clone_size: .
v_call: TRBV27
cdr3_nt: TGTGCCAGCAGTCCCTGGGGACAGGGGAACGAGCAGTACTTC
cdr3_aa: CASSPWGQGNEQYF

j_call: TRBJ1-1
d_call: .
clone_size: few
v_call: TRBV19
cdr3_nt: TGTGCCAGTAGTGGACGGACTGTGAACACTGAAGCTTTCTTT
cdr3_aa: CASSGRTVNTEAFF

j_call: TRBJ2-3
d_call: .
clone_size: .
v_call: TRBV9
cdr3_nt: TGTGCCAGCAGCGTAGAAGCGACGCGGACGCAGTATTTT
cdr3_aa: CASSVEATRTQYF

j_call: TRBJ1-1
d_call: .
clone_size: .
v_call: TRBV11-2
cdr3_nt: TGTGCCAGCAGCTTAGGCCAGAGCACTGAAGCTTTCTTT
cdr3_aa: CASSLGQSTEAFF

j_call: TRBJ2-5
d_call: TRBD2
clone_size: .
v_call: TRBV2
cdr3_nt: TGTGCCAGCAGTGAAGGACTAGCGGGGGAAGAGACCCAGTACTTC
cdr3_aa: CASSEGLAGEETQYF

j_call: TRBJ2-3
d_call: .
clone_size: .
v_call: TRBV29-1
cdr3_nt: TGCAGCGTCACAGGGAGTGGTACGCAGTATTTT
cdr3_aa: CSVTGSGTQYF

j_call: TRBJ1-4
d_call: .
clone_size: .
v_call: TRBV5-1
cdr3_nt: TGCGCCAGCAGCTTGCTTGCAACTAATGAAAAACTGTTTTTT
cdr3_aa: CASSLLATNEKLFF

j_call: TRBJ2-7
d_call: .
clone_size: .
v_call: TRBV2
cdr3_nt: TGTGCCAGCAGGGACCCCCTCGGGTACGAGCAGTACTTC
cdr3_aa: CASRDPLGYEQYF

j_call: TRBJ2-7
d_call: .
clone_size: .
v_call: TRBV18
cdr3_nt: TGTGCCAGCTCACCTCCAGGGTTCTCCTACGAGCAGTACTTC
cdr3_aa: CASSPPGFSYEQYF

j_call: TRBJ2-3
d_call: TRBD2
clone_size: .
v_call: TRBV4-2
cdr3_nt: TGTGCCAGCAGCCACGGAAATAGCGGGAAGACAGATACGCAGTATTTT
cdr3_aa: CASSHGNSGKTDTQYF

j_call: TRBJ2-7
d_call: .
clone_size: .
v_call: TRBV19
cdr3_nt: TGTGCCAGTAGTCCCCACAGTGATTCCTACGAGCAGTACTTC
cdr3_aa: CASSPHSDSYEQYF

j_call: TRBJ1-5
d_call: .
clone_size: .
v_call: TRBV19
cdr3_nt: TGTGCCAGTAGTACGCGGGGACTGTGGAGTCAGCCCCAGCATTTT
cdr3_aa: CASSTRGLWSQPQHF

j_call: TRBJ2-3
d_call: .
clone_size: .
v_call: TRBV7-9
cdr3_nt: TGTGCCATCCCCCTTCTTCCCAGGGGATTGATAGATACGCAGTATTTT
cdr3_aa: CAIPLLPRGLIDTQYF

j_call: TRBJ2-7
d_call: .
clone_size: .
v_call: TRBV4-2
cdr3_nt: TGTGCCAGCAGCCAACTAATAGACCTCTCCTACGAGCAGTACTTC
cdr3_aa: CASSQLIDLSYEQYF

j_call: TRBJ1-2
d_call: TRBD1
clone_size: .
v_call: TRBV30
cdr3_nt: TGTGCCTGGGGGACAGCCTATGGCTACACCTTC
cdr3_aa: CAWGTAYGYTF

j_call: TRBJ2-4
d_call: .
clone_size: .
v_call: TRBV20-1
cdr3_nt: TGCAGTGCGTTCAACCAAAACATTCAGTACTTC
cdr3_aa: CSAFNQNIQYF

j_call: TRBJ2-1
d_call: TRBD2
clone_size: .
v_call: TRBV5-1
cdr3_nt: TGCGCCAGCAGCGGTAGCGGGGGCGCCTTCGGCTCCTACAATGAGCAGTTCTTC
cdr3_aa: CASSGSGGAFGSYNEQFF

j_call: TRBJ1-5
d_call: .
clone_size: few
v_call: TRBV9
cdr3_nt: TGTGCCAGCAGCGAGGGGATGGGAATTGGTCAGCCCCAGCATTTT
cdr3_aa: CASSEGMGIGQPQHF

j_call: TRBJ2-7
d_call: .
clone_size: .
v_call: TRBV30
cdr3_nt: TGTGCCTGGAGTGTACGGGGCTACGAGCAGTACTTC
cdr3_aa: CAWSVRGYEQYF

j_call: TRBJ1-2
d_call: .
clone_size: .
v_call: TRBV4-2
cdr3_nt: TGTGCCAGCAGCCAAGGAGGGGTAGGGGGCTACACCTTC
cdr3_aa: CASSQGGVGGYTF

j_call: TRBJ1-1
d_call: TRBD1
clone_size: .
v_call: TRBV7-8
cdr3_nt: TGTGCCAGCAGCTTAACAGGGGGAGGCACTGAAGCTTTCTTT
cdr3_aa: CASSLTGGGTEAFF

j_call: TRBJ2-7
d_call: .
clone_size: .
v_call: TRBV15
cdr3_nt: TGTGCCACCAGCAGAGACCCCGGGGTAGGGTCCTACGAGCAGTACTTC
cdr3_aa: CATSRDPGVGSYEQYF

j_call: TRBJ2-1
d_call: .
clone_size: .
v_call: TRBV7-8
cdr3_nt: TGTGCCAGCAGCTCAGGATCCGCCCCCTACAATGAGCAGTTCTTC
cdr3_aa: CASSSGSAPYNEQFF

j_call: TRBJ1-6
d_call: TRBD1
clone_size: .
v_call: TRBV10-3
cdr3_nt: TGTGCCATCAGTGAGGACAGGGTGTCGGGTAATTCACCCCTCCACTTT
cdr3_aa: CAISEDRVSGNSPLHF

j_call: TRBJ2-1
d_call: TRBD2
clone_size: .
v_call: TRBV7-3
cdr3_nt: TGTGCCAGCAGCAGACCGGGACTAGTAACTGAGCAGTTCTTC
cdr3_aa: CASSRPGLVTEQFF

j_call: TRBJ2-1
d_call: TRBD2
clone_size: .
v_call: TRBV29-1
cdr3_nt: TGCAGCGGTACGGGACTAGCGGGAGCCCTCTCCTACAATGAGCAGTTCTTC
cdr3_aa: CSGTGLAGALSYNEQFF

j_call: TRBJ2-7
d_call: TRBD2
clone_size: few
v_call: TRBV19
cdr3_nt: TGTGCCAGTAGTAACCTAGCGGCACCCTACGAGCAGTACTTC
cdr3_aa: CASSNLAAPYEQYF

j_call: TRBJ2-3
d_call: .
clone_size: .
v_call: TRBV6-5
cdr3_nt: TGTGCCAGCAGTTACTCGATCTCGGTAAGAGATACGCAGTATTTT
cdr3_aa: CASSYSISVRDTQYF

j_call: TRBJ1-3
d_call: .
clone_size: .
v_call: TRBV19
cdr3_nt: TGTGCCAGTAGTGTAACAGGGACCGCCGGAAACACCATATATTTT
cdr3_aa: CASSVTGTAGNTIYF

j_call: TRBJ2-3
d_call: .
clone_size: .
v_call: TRBV19
cdr3_nt: TGTGCCAGTAGTATTGGGGCACCTAGCACAGATACGCAGTATTTT
cdr3_aa: CASSIGAPSTDTQYF

j_call: TRBJ2-7
d_call: TRBD2
clone_size: .
v_call: TRBV11-3
cdr3_nt: TGTGCCAGCAGCCCCGGCGGACTAGCGGGGACCTCCTACGAGCAGTACTTC
cdr3_aa: CASSPGGLAGTSYEQYF

j_call: TRBJ2-3
d_call: .
clone_size: .
v_call: TRBV7-2
cdr3_nt: TGTGCCAGCAGCTTAACAGATACGCAGTATTTT
cdr3_aa: CASSLTDTQYF

j_call: TRBJ2-1
d_call: .
clone_size: .
v_call: TRBV7-8
cdr3_nt: TGTGCCAGCAGCTTAGCCCGTGTAGCAGGACGAAACAATGAGCAGTTCTTC
cdr3_aa: CASSLARVAGRNNEQFF

j_call: TRBJ1-3
d_call: TRBD1
clone_size: .
v_call: TRBV28
cdr3_nt: TGTGCCAGCAGCCGGACAGGCGACGGAAACACCATATATTTT
cdr3_aa: CASSRTGDGNTIYF

j_call: TRBJ2-1
d_call: .
clone_size: .
v_call: TRBV28
cdr3_nt: TGTGCCAGCAGATACCCCACGGGCCCAAAATACAATGAGCAGTTCTTC
cdr3_aa: CASRYPTGPKYNEQFF

j_call: TRBJ2-1
d_call: TRBD2
clone_size: .
v_call: TRBV10-2
cdr3_nt: TGCGCCACTAGTACACTAGCGGGAGCCCCGGGTGAGCAGTTCTTC
cdr3_aa: CATSTLAGAPGEQFF

j_call: TRBJ2-3
d_call: TRBD1
clone_size: once
v_call: TRBV7-8
cdr3_nt: TGTGCCAGCAGCTTACTTTACAGGGGGACAGATACGCAGTATTTT
cdr3_aa: CASSLLYRGTDTQYF

j_call: TRBJ2-4
d_call: .
clone_size: .
v_call: TRBV20-1
cdr3_nt: TGCAGTGCTTTGGACCGGGACATTCAGTACTTC
cdr3_aa: CSALDRDIQYF

j_call: TRBJ2-5
d_call: TRBD2
clone_size: .
v_call: TRBV30
cdr3_nt: TGTGCCTGGAGCGTCCTCGGGGGGGGGCAGGAGACCCAGTACTTC
cdr3_aa: CAWSVLGGGQETQYF

j_call: TRBJ2-7
d_call: TRBD1
clone_size: .
v_call: TRBV5-1
cdr3_nt: TGCGCCAGCAGCCGGGGACAGGGCTGGGAGCAGTACTTC
cdr3_aa: CASSRGQGWEQYF

j_call: TRBJ2-5
d_call: .
clone_size: once
v_call: TRBV10-2
cdr3_nt: TGCGCCAGCAGGTCTAGCAGAGAGACCCAGTACTTC
cdr3_aa: CASRSSRETQYF

j_call: TRBJ1-5
d_call: TRBD1
clone_size: .
v_call: TRBV28
cdr3_nt: TGTGCCAGCAGTATACAGGGGGCCCGTCAGCCCCAGCATTTT
cdr3_aa: CASSIQGARQPQHF

j_call: TRBJ2-7
d_call: TRBD2
clone_size: .
v_call: TRBV5-4
cdr3_nt: TGTGCCAGCAGCTTGGGTGGTCTAGCGGGACCTTCTGGGGAGCAGTACTTC
cdr3_aa: CASSLGGLAGPSGEQYF

j_call: TRBJ2-1
d_call: TRBD2
clone_size: .
v_call: TRBV28
cdr3_nt: TGTGCCAGCAGTTTGCTAGCGGGAGGCTTCTACAATGAGCAGTTCTTC
cdr3_aa: CASSLLAGGFYNEQFF